This is a list of T cell receptor beta chains from one sample in a study of cytomegalovirus exposure and HLA in healthy donors. Sequencing was performed with immunoSEQ multiplex PCR; in TCRdb, only in-frame clones are kept and a portion is missing. The table lists over 150,000 clones, 65% to 75% of them singletons, with about 2.6% in the top ten. The sequenced material came from PBMCs. These receptor sequences come from a man younger than 30 in good health and CMV-seronegative. Both conserved end residues are part of each CDR3. A D gene is named only where the DNA matches it firmly. Clone size is stated in some rows and not others, as once, few, many or a class when expanded.

v_call	cdr3_length	j_call	clone_size	d_call	cdr3_nt	cdr3_aa
TRBV27	19	TRBJ2-5	.	TRBD2	TGTGCCAGCAGCCCTATCGGACTAGCGGGGGGGATGTACCAAGAGACCCAGTACTTC	CASSPIGLAGGMYQETQYF
TRBV4-1	19	TRBJ2-1	.	TRBD2	TGCGCCAGCAGCCAATATTCCGGACTAGCGGGGGGGCCGGGCAATGAGCAGTTCTTC	CASSQYSGLAGGPGNEQFF
TRBV6-1	15	TRBJ2-2	.	.	TGTGCCAGCACGCTAGCACCTATCAACACCGGGGAGCTGTTTTTT	CASTLAPINTGELFF
TRBV19	15	TRBJ2-4	.	.	TGTGCCAGTAGTATAGCAGGGAGGAGAAAAAACATTCAGTACTTC	CASSIAGRRKNIQYF
TRBV5-1	15	TRBJ1-1	.	.	TGCGCCAGCAGCGCGGCGGGACGGGTGAACACTGAAGCTTTCTTT	CASSAAGRVNTEAFF
TRBV6-6	15	TRBJ2-1	.	TRBD2	TGTGCCAGCAGCTTTACTAGCGGGGGCAATAATGAGCAGTTCTTC	CASSFTSGGNNEQFF
TRBV2	16	TRBJ2-1	.	.	TGTGCCAGTACTGGGGATCTTAGGGACATCTACAATGAGCAGTTCTTC	CASTGDLRDIYNEQFF
TRBV21-1	20	TRBJ2-4	.	.	TGTGCCAGCAGCAGCGGACAGGGCAAAATTCTCCCTCTAGCCAAAAACAGTCAGTACTTC	CASSSGQGKILPLAKNSQYF
TRBV4-2	15	TRBJ1-1	.	TRBD1	TGTGCCAGCAGCTCGGGGACAGGGGGCTTCGCTGAAGCTTTCTTT	CASSSGTGGFAEAFF
TRBV4-1	17	TRBJ2-3	.	TRBD2	TGCGCCAGCAGCCTGACCGGGACTAGCGGGGGGACAGATACGCAGTATTTT	CASSLTGTSGGTDTQYF
TRBV7-2	14	TRBJ2-7	.	.	TGTGCCAGCAGCTTAGCGGCAGGGTCAGGAGAGCAGTACTTC	CASSLAAGSGEQYF
TRBV6-1	19	TRBJ1-3	.	.	TGTGCCAGCAGTGCCAACTACCCGGGGGGGGCAAGCTCTGGAAACACCATATATTTT	CASSANYPGGASSGNTIYF
TRBV10-1	13	TRBJ2-7	.	.	TGCGCCAGCAGACCGGGACTGCCCTACGAGCAGTACTTC	CASRPGLPYEQYF
TRBV14	15	TRBJ2-7	.	TRBD1	TGTGCCAGCAGCCGAGGGGGGACAGGGAACCGCGGGCAGTACTTC	CASSRGGTGNRGQYF
TRBV11-2	15	TRBJ2-1	.	TRBD2	TGTGCCAGCAGCTTTAGGAGACTAGCGGCGTCTGGGCAGTTCTTC	CASSFRRLAASGQFF
TRBV5-1	13	TRBJ1-1	.	.	TGCGCCAGCAGCTTGGACATGAACACTGAAGCTTTCTTT	CASSLDMNTEAFF
TRBV4-2	15	TRBJ2-1	.	.	TGTGCCAGCAGCCGCCGGGATCAGGTCGGTAATGAGCAGTTCTTC	CASSRRDQVGNEQFF
TRBV5-5	14	TRBJ1-1	few	TRBD1	TGTGCCAGCGATAACAGGGGGGGATCCACTGAAGCTTTCTTT	CASDNRGGSTEAFF
TRBV11-2	16	TRBJ1-1	.	TRBD1	TGTGCCAGCAGCTCATACCGGACAGGGGGATTCACTGAAGCTTTCTTT	CASSSYRTGGFTEAFF
TRBV5-1	15	TRBJ2-3	few	.	TGCGCCAGCAGCGAAGGGGCAGCTTTCACAGATACGCAGTATTTT	CASSEGAAFTDTQYF
TRBV9	15	TRBJ1-6	.	TRBD1	TGTGCCAGCAGCGTCAGGGGACAGCTTAATTCACCCCTCCACTTT	CASSVRGQLNSPLHF
TRBV11-2	15	TRBJ1-5	few	TRBD1	TGTGCCAGCAGCTTATCAGGGACAGCCAATCAGCCCCAGCATTTT	CASSLSGTANQPQHF
TRBV15	10	TRBJ1-3	.	.	TGTGCCACCAGCCCTAACACCATATATTTT	CATSPNTIYF
TRBV5-6	13	TRBJ2-1	many	TRBD1	TGTGCCAGCAGCGCCGGGACAGGGAATGAGCAGTTCTTC	CASSAGTGNEQFF
TRBV5-1	18	TRBJ2-1	.	TRBD2	TGCGCCAGCAGCTTGGCTAGCGGGGGGGCCGGGTTTTGGGATGAGCAGTTCTTC	CASSLASGGAGFWDEQFF
TRBV7-9	16	TRBJ2-1	.	TRBD2	TGTTCCAGCATCCCAATCGGGGGGGCTTATACCGGTGAGCAGTTCTTC	CSSIPIGGAYTGEQFF
TRBV6-5	16	TRBJ1-2	.	.	TGTGCCAGCAGTTATTTACCTACAGGCCTTCCCTATGGCTACACCTTC	CASSYLPTGLPYGYTF
TRBV21-1	14	TRBJ1-6	.	.	TGTGCCAGCACCGACAGGGGGAGAAATTCACCCCTCCACTTT	CASTDRGRNSPLHF
TRBV7-2	15	TRBJ1-1	few	TRBD1	TGTGCCAGCAGCTTTAGGACAGGAAAGAACACTGAAGCTTTCTTT	CASSFRTGKNTEAFF
TRBV19	14	TRBJ1-4	.	.	TGTGCCAGTAGTGCCCGACAGAGTAATGAAAAACTGTTTTTT	CASSARQSNEKLFF
TRBV7-2	12	TRBJ1-1	.	.	TGTGCCAGCAGCTTATTGAGGACTGAAGCTTTCTTT	CASSLLRTEAFF
TRBV15	15	TRBJ2-1	.	TRBD2	TGTGCCACCAGCAATCGGGCGGGGGGGTGCAATGAGCAGTTCTTC	CATSNRAGGCNEQFF
TRBV5-1	13	TRBJ2-2	.	.	TGCGCCAGCAGCTTGGACGGGACCGGGGAGCTGTTTTTT	CASSLDGTGELFF
TRBV7-2	18	TRBJ2-7	.	.	TGTGCCAGCAGCTTGGAGGTTGTCCGGGGGATTTTGGTATACGAGCAGTACTTC	CASSLEVVRGILVYEQYF
TRBV6-5	16	TRBJ2-3	once	.	TGTGCCAGCAGTTACTCTCTTCCAGGGTCCACAGATACGCAGTATTTT	CASSYSLPGSTDTQYF
TRBV7-9	12	TRBJ1-2	.	.	TGTTCCAGCTCGCCAGAGGACTATGGCTACACCTTC	CSSSPEDYGYTF
TRBV9	15	TRBJ1-2	.	TRBD1	TGTGCCAGCAGCGCCCACAGGGGGCGCGTCTATGGCTACACCTTC	CASSAHRGRVYGYTF
TRBV18	15	TRBJ1-2	.	TRBD1	TGTGCCAGCTCACTTGTGACAGGGGTCCTCTATGGCTACACCTTC	CASSLVTGVLYGYTF
TRBV7-2	14	TRBJ1-2	.	.	TGTGCCAGCAGCCCGGGATTTGGGAGCTATGGCTACACCTTC	CASSPGFGSYGYTF
TRBV5-4	15	TRBJ2-5	.	.	TGTGCCAGCAGCTCACGTCGGCTAGGAGAAGAGACCCAGTACTTC	CASSSRRLGEETQYF
TRBV5-6	12	TRBJ1-1	.	.	TGTGCCAGCAGCCGGGGGGCTGCTGAAGCTTTCTTT	CASSRGAAEAFF
TRBV5-4	13	TRBJ2-2	.	.	TGTGCTTGGGAGGGGGGGCAGCCCGGGGAGCTGTTTTTT	CAWEGGQPGELFF
TRBV10-3	16	TRBJ1-3	.	TRBD1	TGTGCCATCAGTCGGGACAGGAGGATCTCTGGAAACACCATATATTTT	CAISRDRRISGNTIYF
TRBV6-1	13	TRBJ2-1	.	.	TGTGCCAGCATAGGCCCTTTTAGCAGGGTACAGTTCTTC	CASIGPFSRVQFF
TRBV4-2	16	TRBJ1-4	.	.	TGTGCCAGCAGCTATGGCGGGGGGGCAACTAATGAAAAACTGTTTTTT	CASSYGGGATNEKLFF
TRBV7-9	14	TRBJ1-2	once	TRBD1	TGTGCCAGCAGCCACGGACAGGGTGCCTATGGCTACACCTTC	CASSHGQGAYGYTF
TRBV7-9	14	TRBJ1-1	.	.	TGTGCCAGCAGCGGCAGGGCTGGGAACACTGAAGCTTTCTTT	CASSGRAGNTEAFF
TRBV27	13	TRBJ2-7	.	TRBD1	TGTGCCAGCAGAGGGACAGGAGCTAGTGAGCAGTACTTC	CASRGTGASEQYF
TRBV19	14	TRBJ2-5	few	TRBD2	TGTGCCAGTACCGTAGCGGGGGGGCGAGAGACCCAGTACTTC	CASTVAGGRETQYF
TRBV5-1	16	TRBJ1-2	.	TRBD1	TGCGCCAGCAGCCCGACGGGACAGCCGACTAACTATGGCTACACCTTC	CASSPTGQPTNYGYTF
TRBV5-1	15	TRBJ1-1	.	TRBD1	TGCGCCAGCAGCCACGGACAGGGAGGAACGACTGAAGCTTTCTTT	CASSHGQGGTTEAFF
TRBV5-4	14	TRBJ2-7	few	TRBD2	TGTGCCAGCAGCCTGCGGGACTACCCATACGAGCAGTACTTC	CASSLRDYPYEQYF
TRBV6-5	15	TRBJ2-3	.	.	TGTGCCAGCGGCTCGAAGGAGAGTTACACAGATACGCAGTATTTT	CASGSKESYTDTQYF
TRBV19	14	TRBJ1-4	.	.	TGTGCCAGTAGTCTCCAGGGGATTGGCGAAAAACTGTTTTTT	CASSLQGIGEKLFF
TRBV29-1	15	TRBJ2-2	.	TRBD2	TGCAGCGTTGAGTCGTACGGGGAGGGCACCGGGGAGCTGTTTTTT	CSVESYGEGTGELFF
TRBV7-8	17	TRBJ2-3	.	TRBD2	TGTGCCAGCAGCCTGGGGCTGAGCGGGGGCTCAACAGATACGCAGTATTTT	CASSLGLSGGSTDTQYF
TRBV28	16	TRBJ2-1	few	.	TGTGCCAGCAGTCCCTACTCAGCTAGCTCCTACAATGAGCAGTTCTTC	CASSPYSASSYNEQFF
TRBV6-5	15	TRBJ1-3	.	TRBD1	TGTGCCAGCAGTTACTCAGGGGGCTTAGGAAACACCATATATTTT	CASSYSGGLGNTIYF
TRBV9	13	TRBJ2-2	.	.	TGTGCCAGCAGCGTAGGGGGGCCCGGGGAGCTGTTTTTT	CASSVGGPGELFF
TRBV6-6	16	TRBJ1-1	.	TRBD1	TGTGCCAGCAGTTACGGGACAGGGGGATCTAACACTGAAGCTTTCTTT	CASSYGTGGSNTEAFF